Here is one T cell receptor beta chain with its context. The sample belongs to a study of human T cells and chemical hapten exposure. The junction had 4 bases not matched to a gene; V was cut back by 5 bases and J by 0 bases. Germline CDR1 is SNHLY and CDR2 is FYNNEI. CDR3 length: 16 amino acids. Indicated time point: patch test 3, about 24 weeks after DPC sensitization. The treatment: therapeutic diphenylcyclopropenone sensitization with weekly scalp DPC. Non-pregnant alopecia patients aged 18 to 70, suitable for DPC therapy. It was unfractionated whole blood from which total RNA was extracted. TCRdb reprocessed the RACE reads with MiXCR, giving one entry per CDR3 protein. The data contain over 100,000 distinct CDR3 sequences, approximately 10% of them seen just once; the ten biggest clones take up over 2%.

The gene calls are TRBV2 and TRBJ2-7, with 13 positions matching TRBD2. The receptor comes from a woman aged 45-60 years with alopecia areata. Some clones in this sample may be carry-over from other donors' samples. The material sequenced was whole blood, taken in connection with sensitization to the hapten diphenylcyclopropenone (DPC). The DNA of the CDR3 is TGTGCCAGCAGTTCGAGGACTAGCGGGAGCTCCTACGAGCAGTACTTC. It codes for CASSSRTSGSSYEQYF.